These 28 T cell receptor beta chains came from one sample sequenced in a study of T cell responses to AZD1222 COVID-19 vaccine. The table came from immunoSEQ multiplex PCR; TCRdb's copy has only in-frame clones and leaves some out. This repertoire shows 100,000 to 150,000 clones, 88% found once; its top ten account for approximately 4%. The specimen comprised peripheral blood, sampled on day 0 of AZD1222 vaccination. The receptors shown here come from an adult in good health.

The V and J genes are TRBV15 and TRBJ2-1, with 7 bases lining up with TRBD1. The length of the CDR3 is 16 residues. Germline V gene sequence: CDR1 LNHNV, CDR2 YYDKDF (reference sequence). V dropped 4 bases and J dropped 4; count of bases not matched to a gene: 10. The CDR3 bases are TGTGCCACCAGCACCGCGACAGGGTATCTTTACAATGAGCAGTTCTTC. This codes for CATSTATGYLYNEQFF.

This chain connects TRBV29-1 to TRBJ2-3; D may be TRBD1 or TRBD2 (5 bases each). Trimming removed 3 bases at V and 2 bases at J, with 9 bases between. The CDR3 has 13 residues. Germline V gives CDR1 SQVTM, CDR2 ANQGSEA. CDR3 loop: CSVERGATDTQYF. The DNA of the CDR3 is TGCAGCGTTGAGAGAGGGGCCACAGATACGCAGTATTTT.

The V call is TRBV9, the J call TRBJ2-3; TRBD2 is a possible D gene (6 bases). Deletions cut 0 bases from V and 5 bases from J, with 13 bases between. The CDR3 sequence is 15 residues long. The germline V gene encodes CDR1 SGDLS and CDR2 YYNGEE. This chain's CDR3 is CASSVEEGRGDTQYF. CDR3 in DNA: TGTGCCAGCAGCGTAGAAGAAGGGCGGGGAGATACGCAGTATTTT.

This rearrangement joins TRBV6-1 to TRBJ2-7; 10 nucleotides agree with TRBD1. J was trimmed by 5 bases and V by 5 bases; bases with no gene match: 9. CDR3 length equals 15 residues. Germline values: CDR1 MNHNS, CDR2 SASEGT. This CDR3 is CASSSPGTGVHEQYF. As DNA, the CDR3 is TGTGCCAGCAGTTCCCCCGGGACAGGGGTCCACGAGCAGTACTTC.

The chain joins TRBV7-3 to TRBJ2-6; TRBD1 matches 10 bases. This CDR3 has 17 amino acids. The germline V gene encodes CDR1 SGHTA and CDR2 FQGTGA. The V gene end was trimmed by 5 bases and the J gene end by 1 base; junction bases not matched to a gene: 5. CDR3 sequence reads: CASSPRQGASGANVLTF. CDR3 nucleotides: TGTGCCAGCAGCCCCCGACAGGGGGCATCTGGGGCCAACGTCCTGACTTTC.

This clone was seen just once. The CDR3 protein is CASSDEGTGASGANVLTF. The CDR3 DNA reads TGTGCCAGCAGTGATGAGGGGACAGGAGCCTCTGGGGCCAACGTCCTGACTTTC. The rearrangement links TRBV25-1 to TRBJ2-6; 8 positions match TRBD1. The CDR3 contains 18 residues. The germline gives CDR1 MGHDK, CDR2 SYGVNS. J lost 0 bases, V lost 3 bases, and 7 bases had no gene match.

This clone was observed a single time. The chain links TRBV11-2 to TRBJ1-2; no clear D. The CDR3 is 14 amino acids. Germline CDR1 and CDR2: SGHAT and FQNNGV. Deletions cut 6 bases from V and 3 bases from J, with 14 bases between. CDR3 nucleotides: TGTGCCAGCAGTCTATCCCCCCAGGACTATGGCTACACCTTC. It specifies CASSLSPQDYGYTF. Together with reference TRBV11-2 and TRBJ1-2, the CDR3 gives the full variable domain: EAGVAQSPRYKIIEKRQSVAFWCNPISGHATLYWYQQILGQGPKLLIQFQNNGVVDDSQLPKDRFSAERLKGVDSTLKIQPAKLEDSAVYLCASSLSPQDYGYTFGSGTRLTVV.

The rearrangement links TRBV29-1 to TRBJ1-5; D gene uncertain. The germline CDR1 and CDR2 sequences are SQVTM and ANQGSEA. CDR3 length: 13 amino acids. The V end lost 6 bases, the J end lost 1 base, and 10 bases lay between the germline ends. For the CDR3, the DNA is TGCAGCGTCACCTCGGGGAGCAATCAGCCCCAGCATTTT. As protein: CSVTSGSNQPQHF.

The V call is TRBV2, the J call TRBJ2-1, with D hard to call. The CDR3 extends over 15 amino acids. The germline V gene encodes CDR1 SNHLY and CDR2 FYNNEI. V lost 6 bases and J 0 bases, leaving 12 bases between the germline ends. The CDR3, as DNA: TGTGCCAGCAGCGACCCGTCGAGCTCCTACAATGAGCAGTTCTTC. It translates to CASSDPSSSYNEQFF.

The chain combines TRBV6-5 with TRBJ1-5; D is possibly TRBD1 (6 bases). V was cut by 4 bases and J by 0 bases, with 10 bases left in between. CDR3 length equals 15 residues. The germline CDR1 and CDR2 sequences are MNHEY and SVGAGI. CDR3 loop: CASSSTGNSNQPQHF. DNA for the CDR3: TGTGCCAGCAGTTCCACAGGGAATAGCAATCAGCCCCAGCATTTT.

V usage is TRBV3-1 (or the pseudogene TRBV3-2) and J usage is TRBJ2-7, with a weak D call TRBD2 (7 bases). This CDR3 region has 13 residues. V lost 7 bases and J 11 bases, leaving 21 bases between the germline ends. CDR1 is LGHDT and CDR2 is YNNKEL in the germline V gene (reference sequence). This CDR3 reads CASTRKGGEAKYF. Here the CDR3 DNA reads TGTGCCAGCACAAGAAAGGGGGGGGAGGCGAAGTACTTC.

The chain carries TRBV10-2 and TRBJ1-6, with D uncertain. Germline V gene sequence: CDR1 WSHSY, CDR2 SAAADI. The CDR3 loop spans 14 amino acids. V lost 1 base and J lost 11, with 12 bases in between. In DNA, the CDR3 is TGCGCCAGCAGTGAGTTTAGCATCAACACACCCCTCCACTTT. Its protein product is CASSEFSINTPLHF.

CDR3 region: CASGRGGGRETQYF. Here the CDR3 DNA reads TGTGCTAGTGGTCGCGGAGGGGGGCGAGAGACCCAGTACTTC. The chain is built from TRBV12-5 and TRBJ2-5; D is possibly TRBD1 or TRBD2 (6 bases each). Germline V gene data show CDR1 as LGHNT and CDR2 as FRNRAP. The CDR3 is 14 residues long. Trimming removed 5 bases from V and 4 bases from J, with 14 bases in between.

The chain uses TRBV5-6 and TRBJ1-1; no clear D. Germline lookup yields CDR1 SGHDT and CDR2 YYEEEE. Trimming took off 4 bases at V and 1 base at J, with 14 bases between the two ends. The CDR3 sequence is 15 residues long. This CDR3 is CASSLWRRGNTEAFF. The CDR3 nucleotides read TGTGCCAGCAGCCTTTGGCGCCGCGGGAACACTGAAGCTTTCTTT. Supplemented by reference TRBV5-6 and TRBJ1-1, the full variable domain reads DAGVTQSPTHLIKTRGQQVTLRCSPKSGHDTVSWYQQALGQGPQFIFQYYEEEERQRGNFPDRFSGHQFPNYSSELNVNALLLGDSALYLCASSLWRRGNTEAFFGQGTRLTVV.

The V gene is TRBV24-1, the J gene TRBJ1-2; a possible D gene is TRBD1 (6 bases). In germline, CDR1 is KGHDR, CDR2 SFDVKD. This CDR3 is built from 12 residues. The germline V and J ends were trimmed by 7 bases and 9 bases, with 14 bases remaining between them. The CDR3 DNA reads as TGTGCCACCAGAAGGGCTGGGGGGCGCTACACCTTC. As protein: CATRRAGGRYTF.

The V gene is TRBV21-1, the J gene TRBJ1-2. TRBV21-1 is termed a pseudogene. CDR3 size: 13 residues. The DNA of the CDR3 is TGTGCCAGCAGCAAAGGAAATGTCTATGGCTACACCTTC. Residues: CASSKGNVYGYTF.

The chain recombines TRBV3-1 (or the pseudogene TRBV3-2) with TRBJ1-4; unclear D gene. V was pared by 1 base and J by 0 bases, with 6 bases between. Germline values: CDR1 LGHDT, CDR2 YNNKEL (reference sequence). CDR3 length equals 15 residues. The CDR3 reads CASSQVYATNEKLFF. The CDR3 DNA follows: TGTGCCAGCAGCCAAGTTTATGCAACTAATGAAAAACTGTTTTTT.

V and J are TRBV12-2 and TRBJ1-1; TRBD1 is taken as the D call from the table, unchecked against the DNA. TRBV12-2 has pseudogene status. The CDR3 runs to 15 residues. CDR3 nucleotides: TGTGCAAGTCGCTTAGCGGGGCAGCAGAACACTGAAGCTTTCTTT. Its translation: CASRLAGQQNTEAFF.

This chain connects TRBV18 to TRBJ1-4, with D possibly TRBD1 on 5 matching bases. Trimming left V 1 base short and J 0 bases short, with 6 bases between. Per the germline V gene, CDR1 is KGHSH and CDR2 is LQKENI. The CDR3 runs 15 residues. The CDR3 reads CASSPQGPTNEKLFF. The CDR3 nucleotides read TGTGCCAGCTCACCACAGGGGCCAACTAATGAAAAACTGTTTTTT.

V is TRBV7-9 and J is TRBJ1-2; D remains unclear. V gave up 1 base and J gave up 7 bases, with 13 bases separating them. This CDR3 has 14 residues. The V gene's germline CDR1 is SEHNR and CDR2 FQNEAQ (reference sequence). The CDR3 sequence is CASSLGPQVSGYTF. For the CDR3, the DNA is TGTGCCAGCAGCTTAGGTCCGCAGGTCTCTGGCTACACCTTC.

The chain uses TRBV10-3 and TRBJ2-7, with TRBD1 matching over 8 bases. Germline CDR1 reads ENHRY; CDR2 reads SYGVKD. The V gene end was trimmed by 6 bases and the J gene end by 0 bases; junction bases not matched to a gene: 7. This CDR3 is built from 15 residues. The CDR3 spells CAIRKTGVFSYEQYF. For the CDR3, the DNA is TGTGCCATCAGAAAGACAGGGGTTTTCTCCTACGAGCAGTACTTC.

J is TRBJ2-7 and V is TRBV4-1, with no clear D. V was pared by 0 bases and J by 4 bases, with 13 bases between. The CDR3 contains 15 residues. Germline values: CDR1 MGHRA, CDR2 YSYEKL. CDR3 bases: TGCGCCAGCAGCCAAGATCGGAGTGAGTGGTACGAGCAGTACTTC. This sequence encodes CASSQDRSEWYEQYF.

This chain links TRBV7-2 with TRBJ2-2; D may correspond to TRBD1 or TRBD2 (5 bases each). Trimming removed 1 base at V and 4 bases at J, with 7 bases between. CDR3 length: 14 amino acids. CDR1 is SGHTA and CDR2 is FQGNSA in the germline V gene. The CDR3 here is CASSLVGTTGELFF. CDR3 DNA: TGTGCCAGCAGCTTAGTAGGGACCACCGGGGAGCTGTTTTTT.

The chain carries TRBV4-3 and TRBJ2-3; a possible D gene is TRBD2 (6 bases). V lost 1 base and J 2 bases, leaving 16 bases between the germline ends. The CDR3 sequence is 17 residues long. Germline V gene data show CDR1 as LGHNA and CDR2 as YSLEER. CDR3 protein: CASSQGAGGSSTDTQYF. In nucleotides, the CDR3 is TGCGCCAGCAGCCAAGGGGCTGGGGGGAGTTCCACAGATACGCAGTATTTT.

The V and J genes are TRBV6-5 and TRBJ2-7; D uncertain. The CDR3 has 14 amino acids. Germline CDR1 MNHEY, CDR2 SVGAGI. Trimming shortened V by 8 bases and J by 5 bases, and 19 bases separated the two germline ends. The CDR3 sequence is CASGQGSPADEQYF. The CDR3 nucleotides are TGTGCCAGCGGGCAAGGTTCCCCCGCCGACGAGCAGTACTTC.

V gene TRBV4-3 combines with J gene TRBJ1-6, with 7 bases fitting TRBD1. The CDR3 runs to 16 residues. The germline CDR1 and CDR2 sequences are LGHNA and YSLEER. V gave up 0 bases and J gave up 9 bases; unmatched junction bases: 8. CDR3 sequence reads: CASSQDPDRNFSPLHF. DNA of the CDR3: TGCGCCAGCAGCCAAGACCCGGACAGGAATTTTTCACCCCTCCACTTT.

The rearrangement links TRBV11-2 to TRBJ1-5; no reliable D call. Between the trimmed V and J ends, which lost 0 bases and 7 bases, there was a span of 10 bases. The germline CDR1 and CDR2 sequences are SGHAT and FQNNGV. This CDR3 comprises 14 residues. The CDR3, as DNA: TGTGCCAGCAGCTTAGAGCGGGATGGCCAGCCCCAGCATTTT. It specifies CASSLERDGQPQHF.

This chain joins TRBV27 and TRBJ1-4; 8 bases match TRBD1. The CDR3 consists of 12 residues. V lost 6 bases, J lost 7 bases, and 1 base stayed unmatched. Looked up from germline, CDR1 is MNHEY and CDR2 is SMNVEV (reference sequence). The CDR3 DNA is TGTGCCAGCAGAACAGGGGGTGAAAAACTGTTTTTT. Its protein product is CASRTGGEKLFF.